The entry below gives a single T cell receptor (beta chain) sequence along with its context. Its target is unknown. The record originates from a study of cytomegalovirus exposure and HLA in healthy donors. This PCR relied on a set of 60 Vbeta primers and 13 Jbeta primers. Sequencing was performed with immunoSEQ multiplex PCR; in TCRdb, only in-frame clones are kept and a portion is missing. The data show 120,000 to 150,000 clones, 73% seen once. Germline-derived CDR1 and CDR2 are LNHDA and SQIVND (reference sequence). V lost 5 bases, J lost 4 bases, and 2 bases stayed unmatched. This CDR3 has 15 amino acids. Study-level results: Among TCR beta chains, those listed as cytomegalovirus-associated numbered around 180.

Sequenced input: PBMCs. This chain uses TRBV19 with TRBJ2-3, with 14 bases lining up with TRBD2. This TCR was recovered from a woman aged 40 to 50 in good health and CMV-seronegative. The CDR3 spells CASSLGLAGADTQYF. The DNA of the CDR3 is TGTGCCAGTAGTCTGGGACTAGCGGGGGCAGATACGCAGTATTTT. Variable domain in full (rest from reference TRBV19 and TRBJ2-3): DGGITQSPKYLFRKEGQNVTLSCEQNLNHDAMYWYRQDPGQGLRLIYYSQIVNDFQKGDIAEGYSVSREKKESFPLTVTSAQKNPTAFYLCASSLGLAGADTQYFGPGTRLTVL.